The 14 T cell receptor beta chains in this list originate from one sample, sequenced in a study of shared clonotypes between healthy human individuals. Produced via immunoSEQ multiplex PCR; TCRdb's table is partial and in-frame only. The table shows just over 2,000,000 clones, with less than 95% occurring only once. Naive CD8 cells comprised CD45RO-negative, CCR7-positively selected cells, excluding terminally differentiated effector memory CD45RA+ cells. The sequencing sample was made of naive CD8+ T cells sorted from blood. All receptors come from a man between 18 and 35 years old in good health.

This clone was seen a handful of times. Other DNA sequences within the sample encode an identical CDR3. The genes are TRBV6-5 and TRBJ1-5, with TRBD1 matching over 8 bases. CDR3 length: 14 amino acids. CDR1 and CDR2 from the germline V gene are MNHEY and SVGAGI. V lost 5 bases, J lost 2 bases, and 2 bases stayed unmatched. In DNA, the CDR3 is TGTGCCAGCAGTCCGACAGGGGGCAATCAGCCCCAGCATTTT. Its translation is CASSPTGGNQPQHF.

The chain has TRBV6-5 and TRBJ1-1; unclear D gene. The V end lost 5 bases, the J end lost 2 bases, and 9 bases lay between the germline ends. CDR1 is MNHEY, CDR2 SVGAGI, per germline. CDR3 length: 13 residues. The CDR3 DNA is TGTGCCAGCAGTCCATCCATTAACACTGAAGCTTTCTTT. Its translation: CASSPSINTEAFF.

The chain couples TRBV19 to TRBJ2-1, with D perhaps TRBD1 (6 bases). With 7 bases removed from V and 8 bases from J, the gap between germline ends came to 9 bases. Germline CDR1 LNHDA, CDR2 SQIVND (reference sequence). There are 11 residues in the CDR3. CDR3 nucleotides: TGTGCCAGTATACAGGGTCATGAGCAGTTCTTC. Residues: CASIQGHEQFF.

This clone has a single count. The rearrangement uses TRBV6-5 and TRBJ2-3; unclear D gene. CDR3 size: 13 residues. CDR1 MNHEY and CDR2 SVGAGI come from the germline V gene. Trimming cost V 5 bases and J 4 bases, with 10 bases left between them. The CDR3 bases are TGTGCCAGCAGTCCGGGTTATTCAGATACGCAGTATTTT. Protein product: CASSPGYSDTQYF.

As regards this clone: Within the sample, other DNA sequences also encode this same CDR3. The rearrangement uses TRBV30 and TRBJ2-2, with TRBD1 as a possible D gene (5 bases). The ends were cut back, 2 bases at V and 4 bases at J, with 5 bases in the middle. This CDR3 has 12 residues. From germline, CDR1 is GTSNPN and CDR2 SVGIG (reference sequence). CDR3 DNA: TGTGCCTGGAGTACAGGCACCGGGGAGCTGTTTTTT. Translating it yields CAWSTGTGELFF.

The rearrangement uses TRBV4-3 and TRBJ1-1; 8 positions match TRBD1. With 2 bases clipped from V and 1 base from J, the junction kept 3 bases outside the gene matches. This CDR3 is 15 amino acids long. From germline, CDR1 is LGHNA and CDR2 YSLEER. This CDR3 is CASSQLTGGNTEAFF. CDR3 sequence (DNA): TGCGCCAGCAGCCAACTAACAGGGGGGAACACTGAAGCTTTCTTT.

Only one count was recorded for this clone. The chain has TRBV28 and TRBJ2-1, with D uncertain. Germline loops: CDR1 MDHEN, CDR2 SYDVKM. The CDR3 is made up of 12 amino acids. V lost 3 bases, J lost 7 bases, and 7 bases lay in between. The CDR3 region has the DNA TGTGCCAGCAGTTTCGTCATGAATGAGCAGTTCTTC. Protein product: CASSFVMNEQFF. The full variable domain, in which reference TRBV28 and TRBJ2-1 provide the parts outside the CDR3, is DVKVTQSSRYLVKRTGEKVFLECVQDMDHENMFWYRQDPGLGLRLIYFSYDVKMKEKGDIPEGYSVSREKKERFSLILESASTNQTSMYLCASSFVMNEQFFGPGTRLTVL.

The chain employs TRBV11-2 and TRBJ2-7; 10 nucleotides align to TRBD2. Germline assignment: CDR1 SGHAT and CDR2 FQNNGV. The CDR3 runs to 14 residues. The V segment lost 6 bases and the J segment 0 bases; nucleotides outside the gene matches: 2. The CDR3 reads CASSSGGSSYEQYF. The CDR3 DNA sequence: TGTGCCAGCAGTAGCGGGGGGAGCTCCTACGAGCAGTACTTC.

This chain's CDR3 is CASSLPEGAMNTEAFF. Written as DNA, the CDR3 is TGTGCCAGCAGCTTACCGGAGGGCGCTATGAACACTGAAGCTTTCTTT. V usage is TRBV7-9 and J usage is TRBJ1-1; D unresolved. The CDR3 extends over 16 amino acids. With 2 bases removed from V and 0 bases from J, the gap between germline ends came to 13 bases. Germline values: CDR1 SEHNR, CDR2 FQNEAQ (reference sequence).

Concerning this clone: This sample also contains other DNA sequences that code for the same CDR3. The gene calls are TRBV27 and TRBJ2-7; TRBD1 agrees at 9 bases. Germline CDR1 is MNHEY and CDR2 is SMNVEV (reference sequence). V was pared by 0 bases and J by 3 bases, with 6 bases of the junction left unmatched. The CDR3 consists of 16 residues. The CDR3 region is CASSLSTGTGRYEQYF. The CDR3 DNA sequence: TGTGCCAGCAGTTTATCCACCGGGACAGGGCGCTACGAGCAGTACTTC.

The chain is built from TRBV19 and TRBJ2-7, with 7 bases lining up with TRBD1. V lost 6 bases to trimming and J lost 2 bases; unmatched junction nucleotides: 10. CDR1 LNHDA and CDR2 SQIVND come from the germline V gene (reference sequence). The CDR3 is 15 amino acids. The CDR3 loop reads CASSNLGQGAYEQYF. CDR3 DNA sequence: TGTGCCAGTAGCAATTTAGGGCAGGGGGCCTACGAGCAGTACTTC.

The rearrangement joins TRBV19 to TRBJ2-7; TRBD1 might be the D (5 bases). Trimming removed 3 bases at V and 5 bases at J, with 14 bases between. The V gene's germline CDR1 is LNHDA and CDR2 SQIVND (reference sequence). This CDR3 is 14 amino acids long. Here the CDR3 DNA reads TGTGCCAGTAGTATTCGTCAGGGTGTCAACGAGCAGTACTTC. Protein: CASSIRQGVNEQYF.

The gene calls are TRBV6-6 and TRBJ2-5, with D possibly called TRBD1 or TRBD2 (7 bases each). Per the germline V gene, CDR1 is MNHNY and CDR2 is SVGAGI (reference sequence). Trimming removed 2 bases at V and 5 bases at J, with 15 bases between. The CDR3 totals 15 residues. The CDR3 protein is CASSYVRQGGETQYF. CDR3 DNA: TGTGCCAGCAGTTACGTGAGACAGGGAGGGGAGACCCAGTACTTC.

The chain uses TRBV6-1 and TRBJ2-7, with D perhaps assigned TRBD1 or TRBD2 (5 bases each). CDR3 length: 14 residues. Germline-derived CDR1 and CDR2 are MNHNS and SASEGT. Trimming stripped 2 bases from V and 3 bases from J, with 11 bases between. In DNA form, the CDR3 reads TGTGCCAGCAGTGAAACGGGGCCAATCTACGAGCAGTACTTC. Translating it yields CASSETGPIYEQYF.